A selection of T cell receptor beta chains follows, all from one sample in a study of blood T cell repertoires in COVID-19. Profiling relied on immunoSEQ multiplex PCR, and the TCRdb table lists in-frame clones only, not all of them. The table records under 400,000 clones, 87% of them present only once. Specimen: PBMCs or T cells enriched from blood (not recorded which). The receptors originated from a middle-aged man in a cohort exposed to, infected with or recovered from COVID-19 (not recorded which). Each CDR3 is given without its conserved first and last residue.

V gene,CDR3 protein
TRBV29-1,SGMRQGFSEAF
TRBV19,ASSNLQGRNSPLH
TRBV7-9,ASSLARNTIY
TRBV16,ASSLQGKGDQPQH
TRBV27,ASSLRGLPYNEQF
TRBV5-1,ASSAMGQNYGYT
TRBV15,ATSRGTYNEQF
TRBV27,ASSLFQNTEAF
TRBV5-1,ASSLYGVQETQY
TRBV4-2,ASSQEVLAVSYNEQF
TRBV24-1,ATSEKGLVGNTGELF
TRBV5-1,ASSLRTTSGRASGTDTQY
TRBV7-8,ASSLEGARRQF
TRBV7-6,ASSLGAGTSGLNEQF
TRBV5-1,ASRGQGLQETQY
TRBV5-1,ASTPEGNYGYT
TRBV27,ASSSDWQNQPQH
TRBV19,ASSIIYSGANVLT
TRBV7-9,ASSSPTGEVYEQY
TRBV11-2,ASSGRDRTYEQY
TRBV18,ASSEQGANYGYT
TRBV6-5,ASSSPGQIANYGYT
TRBV11-2,ASSFTAGPYNEQF
TRBV7-6,ASSLEQGTNYGYT
TRBV18,ASSPGVRLAGVREQF
TRBV11-1,ASSLATTLNPDTQY
TRBV5-4,ASTRVPHNEQF
TRBV5-6,ASSSKGQENTGELF
TRBV5-6,ASSLSGSLGSAYNEQF
TRBV7-9,ASSSRDSQETQY
TRBV19,ASSIDFVLRNNEQF
TRBV10-3,AITTGSSTDTQY
TRBV18,ASSPSRGSGNTIY
TRBV6-5,ASSPQTENYGYT
TRBV27,ASSGTSNYGYT
TRBV9,ASSGRQGSDTEAF
TRBV9,ASSVEGAQTQY
TRBV18,ASSPGLGETQY
TRBV29-1,SVERGSGYEQY
TRBV27,ASSLTGLEPQH
TRBV2,ASSENPAWRTEAF
TRBV7-2,ASSFSSGGAYEQY
TRBV11-2,ASSLSGSSYNEQF
TRBV28,ASSLTGNEKLF